This TCR beta chain is from a study of shared clonotypes between healthy human individuals. Genomic DNA came from tens of millions of PBMCs in unsorted samples. The CDR3 length is 13 residues. The J segment lost 5 bases and the V segment lost 6 bases, leaving 5 bases of the junction unmatched. Germline lookup yields CDR1 SNHLY and CDR2 FYNNEI. The assay ran at deep level. PCR replicates performed on unsorted PBMC used around 310 ng DNA, 25,000 to 35,000 T cell genomes. Profiled with immunoSEQ multiplex PCR; TCRdb holds only in-frame clones, not every one. The sample shows around 95,000 clones, about 45% of them seen only once.

Sequenced input: PBMCs. The TCR was taken from a woman aged 40 to 50 in good health. Some clones in this sample may be carry-over from other donors' samples. The rearrangement joins TRBV2 to TRBJ2-7; 9 nucleotides agree with TRBD1. In nucleotides, the CDR3 is TGTGCCAGCAGGGGGACAGGGACCAACGAGCAGTACTTC. This codes for CASRGTGTNEQYF.